These T cell receptor beta chains were read from a single sample in a study of OX40 agonist ivuxolimab in advanced cancers. Data came from immunoSEQ multiplex PCR; TCRdb stores just in-frame clones and leaves some out. The sample shows about 50,000 clones, 88% of them seen only once. This sample comprised CD4+ or CD8+ T cells sorted from blood, obtained in a trial of the OX40 agonist ivuxolimab. These receptors all stem from an adult with an advanced solid tumor such as melanoma, head and neck, liver or kidney cancer. CDR3s include the opening cysteine and the closing phenylalanine or tryptophan. The order of the fields is CDR3 length, J gene, V gene, CDR3 protein.

cdr3_length: 14
j_call: TRBJ2-7
v_call: TRBV27
cdr3_aa: CASSFGDNNYEQYF

cdr3_length: 14
j_call: TRBJ1-1
v_call: TRBV11-3
cdr3_aa: CASSPGAWDTEAFF

cdr3_length: 13
j_call: TRBJ2-7
v_call: TRBV6-5
cdr3_aa: CASTLSGATEQYF

cdr3_length: 17
j_call: TRBJ1-5
v_call: TRBV7-9
cdr3_aa: CASSLIGTVNSNQPQHF

cdr3_length: 16
j_call: TRBJ2-5
v_call: TRBV7-2
cdr3_aa: CASSTISTSGQETQYF

cdr3_length: 16
j_call: TRBJ2-3
v_call: TRBV2
cdr3_aa: CASSELHRGSVYTQYF

cdr3_length: 13
j_call: TRBJ1-3
v_call: TRBV4-1
cdr3_aa: CASSTVAGNTIYF

cdr3_length: 14
j_call: TRBJ1-1
v_call: TRBV27
cdr3_aa: CASSFLTPNTEAFF

cdr3_length: 13
j_call: TRBJ2-1
v_call: TRBV5-4
cdr3_aa: CASSLVASDEQFF

cdr3_length: 14
j_call: TRBJ2-7
v_call: TRBV6-1
cdr3_aa: CASIGQTTYYEQYF

cdr3_length: 13
j_call: TRBJ1-1
v_call: TRBV11-2
cdr3_aa: CASSGQGFTEAFF

cdr3_length: 13
j_call: TRBJ1-6
v_call: TRBV6-5
cdr3_aa: CASSSQYNSPLHF

cdr3_length: 15
j_call: TRBJ2-7
v_call: TRBV27
cdr3_aa: CASSSSRLPLYEQYF

cdr3_length: 18
j_call: TRBJ2-5
v_call: TRBV4-3
cdr3_aa: CASSLGIAGGPGRETQYF

cdr3_length: 16
j_call: TRBJ2-1
v_call: TRBV4-3
cdr3_aa: CASSQAAGTSGGVWFF

cdr3_length: 14
j_call: TRBJ2-7
v_call: TRBV9
cdr3_aa: CASSVGQASYEQYF

cdr3_length: 15
j_call: TRBJ2-4
v_call: TRBV5-6
cdr3_aa: CASSLIGQSKNIQYF

cdr3_length: 17
j_call: TRBJ1-6
v_call: TRBV28
cdr3_aa: CASSSAGSSSYNSPLHF

cdr3_length: 12
j_call: TRBJ2-1
v_call: TRBV5-5
cdr3_aa: CASSLGVSEKFF

cdr3_length: 13
j_call: TRBJ1-1
v_call: TRBV6-5
cdr3_aa: CASSWDLNTEAFF

cdr3_length: 14
j_call: TRBJ2-1
v_call: TRBV5-1
cdr3_aa: CASSPGQETNEQFF

cdr3_length: 11
j_call: NA
v_call: TRBV29-1
cdr3_aa: CSVIQGYEQYF

cdr3_length: 14
j_call: TRBJ1-4
v_call: TRBV6-5
cdr3_aa: CASRPQDTLGKLFF

cdr3_length: 13
j_call: TRBJ2-1
v_call: TRBV4-1
cdr3_aa: CASSQGESNEQFF

cdr3_length: 14
j_call: TRBJ2-3
v_call: TRBV15
cdr3_aa: CATSIDRATDTQYF

cdr3_length: 14
j_call: TRBJ2-7
v_call: TRBV14
cdr3_aa: CASSQDPSSGEQYF

cdr3_length: 14
j_call: TRBJ1-5
v_call: TRBV30
cdr3_aa: CAWSVIQFNQPQHF

cdr3_length: 14
j_call: TRBJ2-1
v_call: TRBV25-1
cdr3_aa: CASSESSGFNEQFF

cdr3_length: 14
j_call: TRBJ2-3
v_call: TRBV7-9
cdr3_aa: CASSRDISTDTQYF

cdr3_length: 16
j_call: TRBJ2-1
v_call: TRBV7-9
cdr3_aa: CASSPRGLANYNEQFF

cdr3_length: 15
j_call: TRBJ2-3
v_call: TRBV5-4
cdr3_aa: CASSLAVGPTDTQYF

cdr3_length: 16
j_call: TRBJ2-1
v_call: TRBV7-3
cdr3_aa: CASSSRGAGGYNEQFF

cdr3_length: 12
j_call: TRBJ2-1
v_call: TRBV6-1
cdr3_aa: CASSSGDNEQFF

cdr3_length: 15
j_call: TRBJ2-2
v_call: TRBV9
cdr3_aa: CASSSWRGSSGELFF

cdr3_length: 15
j_call: TRBJ2-3
v_call: TRBV5-1
cdr3_aa: CASRRLAGNTDTQYF

cdr3_length: 13
j_call: TRBJ2-1
v_call: TRBV27
cdr3_aa: CASSFEMRNEQFF

cdr3_length: 14
j_call: TRBJ1-4
v_call: TRBV4-1
cdr3_aa: CASSQFRGDEKLFF

cdr3_length: 16
j_call: TRBJ1-2
v_call: TRBV6-5
cdr3_aa: CASSYNRITSHYGYTF

cdr3_length: 12
j_call: TRBJ1-2
v_call: TRBV5-1
cdr3_aa: CASSLDRYGYTF

cdr3_length: 14
j_call: TRBJ2-3
v_call: TRBV11-2
cdr3_aa: CASSLVDPTDTQYF

cdr3_length: 15
j_call: TRBJ1-6
v_call: TRBV27
cdr3_aa: CASSLLGKGNSPLHF

cdr3_length: 15
j_call: TRBJ2-1
v_call: TRBV4-1
cdr3_aa: CASSLGLAAYNEQFF

cdr3_length: 14
j_call: TRBJ1-2
v_call: TRBV28
cdr3_aa: CASTLGGQVYGYTF

cdr3_length: 17
j_call: TRBJ2-7
v_call: TRBV5-1
cdr3_aa: CASSSDWTGGRTYEQYF

cdr3_length: 15
j_call: TRBJ1-5
v_call: TRBV10-3
cdr3_aa: CAIGREQYSNQPQHF

cdr3_length: 11
j_call: TRBJ2-7
v_call: TRBV30
cdr3_aa: CAWSLTYEQYF

cdr3_length: 14
j_call: TRBJ2-7
v_call: TRBV5-1
cdr3_aa: CASSLYGISYEQYF

cdr3_length: 18
j_call: TRBJ2-4
v_call: TRBV5-1
cdr3_aa: CASSSLQGQGVAKNIQYF

cdr3_length: 14
j_call: TRBJ2-3
v_call: TRBV18
cdr3_aa: CASSPWTNTDTQYF

cdr3_length: 15
j_call: TRBJ1-3
v_call: TRBV30
cdr3_aa: CAWSVQAGPGNTIYF

cdr3_length: 14
j_call: TRBJ2-3
v_call: TRBV28
cdr3_aa: CASSLDRTTDTQYF

cdr3_length: 13
j_call: TRBJ2-7
v_call: TRBV15
cdr3_aa: CATSSSWGYEQYF

cdr3_length: 13
j_call: TRBJ2-2
v_call: TRBV7-3
cdr3_aa: CASSLTPHGELFF